A single T cell receptor beta chain is shown here with its context. The data are from a study of CD8 T cells in Susac syndrome. Random hexamers served to reverse transcribe roughly 0.5 to 1 ug RNA. TCRdb fed the immunoSEQ multiplex PCR reads into MiXCR, producing one record per CDR3 protein. The sample yields approximately 210,000 distinct CDR3 sequences, 94% seen once. This CDR3 has 13 amino acids. V lost 8 bases and J lost 0, with 10 bases in between. The germline V gene has CDR1 MGHDK and CDR2 SYGVNS. V and J are TRBV25-1 and TRBJ2-5; perhaps TRBD1 as D (6 bases). The TCR was taken from a human donor with Susac syndrome. The source material was CD4+ T cells from PBMCs. CDR3 protein: CASSRDNQETQYF. The DNA of the CDR3 is TGTGCCAGCTCTAGGGACAACCAAGAGACCCAGTACTTC.